This T cell receptor beta chain was recovered during a study of T cells in Graves' hyperthyroidism and ophthalmopathy. Germline loops: CDR1 GTSNPN, CDR2 SVGIG (reference sequence). The CDR3 totals 15 residues. Germline trimming cut 1 base from V and 7 bases from J; bases unmatched to any gene: 9. Together with thyroid ultrasound, orbital computed tomography, serum thyroxine and TRAb, clinical symptoms were used for diagnoses. The TCR beta CDR3 regions underwent amplification using RNA transcripts as the source. HTBI primers were employed in a first-round RT-PCR of the TCR CDR3. Using its own MiXCR run on the multiplex PCR reads, TCRdb lists one record per CDR3 protein. The sample records 500,000 to 550,000 distinct CDR3 sequences, about 20% being singletons.

The TCR comes from a man aged 40-49 years with Graves' ophthalmopathy. Material: blood. The chain employs TRBV30 and TRBJ1-1; TRBD1 matches at 10 bases. The CDR3 loop is CAWSAGQGLFDEAFF. The CDR3 bases are TGTGCCTGGAGTGCGGGACAGGGGCTATTTGATGAAGCTTTCTTT.